Shown below are 15 T cell receptor beta chains from a single sample sequenced in a study of blood T cell repertoires in COVID-19. Generated by immunoSEQ multiplex PCR, the TCRdb table keeps only in-frame clones and is missing some. This sample yields around 250,000 clones, of which about 87% are seen a single time; approximately 7.2% belongs to the top ten. The sequencing sample was made of peripheral blood. The receptors originated from a woman between 65 and 79 years old with active or convalescent COVID-19.

The chain is built from TRBV7-3 and TRBJ2-3; D remains ambiguous. CDR1 SGHTA and CDR2 FQGTGA come from the germline V gene. CDR3 length: 14 residues. V was trimmed by 3 bases and J by 6 bases, leaving 13 bases between them. CDR3 DNA sequence: TGTGCCAGCAGCTTTGGATCAGGTTCCGATACGCAGTATTTT. Amino acids: CASSFGSGSDTQYF.

Only one count was recorded for this clone. The chain joins TRBV20-1 to TRBJ1-3; D unclear. Per germline, CDR1 DFQATT and CDR2 SNEGSKA (reference sequence). The CDR3 extends over 11 amino acids. V gave up 8 bases and J gave up 2 bases, with 7 bases separating them. The CDR3 loop is CSSQTGNTIYF. In DNA form, the CDR3 reads TGCAGTTCGCAGACTGGAAACACCATATATTTT.

This clone has a handful of counts. The chain recombines TRBV10-2 with TRBJ1-4; 10 positions match TRBD1. The CDR3 sequence is 14 residues long. Trimming at V came to 4 bases and at J to 6 bases, leaving 2 bases not matched to a gene. Germline CDR1 and CDR2: WSHSY and SAAADI. The CDR3 reads CASSGGQGYEKLFF. For the CDR3, the DNA is TGCGCCAGCAGTGGGGGACAGGGGTATGAAAAACTGTTTTTT.

The chain combines TRBV5-6 with TRBJ2-7; 10 bases agree with TRBD1. The V gene end was trimmed by 0 bases and the J gene end by 1 base; junction bases not matched to a gene: 1. The germline V gene has CDR1 SGHDT and CDR2 YYEEEE. This CDR3 is built from 15 residues. CDR3 region: CASSLGQGASYEQYF. The CDR3 DNA follows: TGTGCCAGCAGCTTGGGACAGGGGGCTTCCTACGAGCAGTACTTC.

This clone has a handful of counts. This chain joins TRBV10-2 and TRBJ2-1; 8 nucleotides match TRBD2. The germline gives CDR1 WSHSY, CDR2 SAAADI. The CDR3 is made up of 17 amino acids. Unmatched junction bases numbered 6, after V lost 2 bases and J lost 0 bases. The CDR3 coding sequence is TGCGCCAGCAGTGAGATCGGCGGGGGGAGCTCCTACAATGAGCAGTTCTTC. Translating it yields CASSEIGGGSSYNEQFF.

V gene TRBV19 combines with J gene TRBJ1-5; D possibly corresponds to TRBD1 (6 bases). V lost 4 bases and J 2 bases, leaving 12 bases between the germline ends. The germline V gene has CDR1 LNHDA and CDR2 SQIVND (reference sequence). This CDR3 is 15 amino acids long. The DNA for the CDR3 is TGTGCCAGTAGTACCCCGCCAGGGGGCAATCAGCCCCAGCATTTT. It translates to CASSTPPGGNQPQHF. Complete variable domain (other parts from reference TRBV19 and TRBJ1-5): DGGITQSPKYLFRKEGQNVTLSCEQNLNHDAMYWYRQDPGQGLRLIYYSQIVNDFQKGDIAEGYSVSREKKESFPLTVTSAQKNPTAFYLCASSTPPGGNQPQHFGDGTRLSIL.

This clone came up once. V and J are TRBV11-3 and TRBJ2-1; D might be TRBD2 (5 bases). The germline V gene encodes CDR1 SGHNT and CDR2 YENEEA. Deletions cut 0 bases from V and 7 bases from J, with 13 bases between. The CDR3 has 15 residues. CDR3 sequence (DNA): TGTGCCAGCAGCTTAGATTCCGGGATCCAAAATGAGCAGTTCTTC. Amino acids: CASSLDSGIQNEQFF.

This clone has more than one count but fewer than ten. This sequence joins TRBV5-1 and TRBJ1-4, with 7 nucleotides matching TRBD1. CDR3 size: 14 residues. With 3 bases clipped from V and 8 bases from J, the junction kept 7 bases outside the gene matches. In germline, CDR1 is SGHRS, CDR2 YFSETQ. CDR3 DNA: TGCGCCAGCAGCTACAGGGGCATTGGAGAAAAACTGTTTTTT. It specifies CASSYRGIGEKLFF.

The chain couples TRBV18 to TRBJ1-3; 9 bases fit TRBD1. The CDR3 sequence is 18 residues long. The V gene's germline CDR1 is KGHSH and CDR2 LQKENI. After removal of 4 bases from V and 0 bases from J, the junction contained 10 bases not matched to a gene. The CDR3 region has the DNA TGTGCCAGCTCACGAAACCCTCGACAGGGGGTCTCTGGAAACACCATATATTTT. Residues: CASSRNPRQGVSGNTIYF.

The CDR3 nucleotides are TGTGCCAGCAGTACCATACAGGAGAGCTCCTATAATTCACCCCTCCACTTT. It specifies CASSTIQESSYNSPLHF. The chain links TRBV27 to TRBJ1-6; possible D gene TRBD1, 5 bases. Germline CDR1 MNHEY, CDR2 SMNVEV (reference sequence). The CDR3 totals 17 residues. V was trimmed by 5 bases and J by 0 bases, leaving 14 bases between them.

The V and J genes are TRBV11-2 and TRBJ1-1, with D possibly TRBD1 on 6 matching bases. Germline CDR1 and CDR2: SGHAT and FQNNGV. The CDR3 runs to 11 residues. Deletions cut 5 bases from V and 6 bases from J, with 7 bases between. CDR3 coding DNA: TGTGCCAGCAGCGGGGGCGCTGAAGCTTTCTTT. Translating gives CASSGGAEAFF.

V is TRBV9 and J is TRBJ2-1; a possible D gene is TRBD1 (6 bases). CDR3 length: 13 residues. Per the germline V gene, CDR1 is SGDLS and CDR2 is YYNGEE. Trimming removed 0 bases at V and 15 bases at J, with 16 bases between. The CDR3 bases are TGTGCCAGCAGCGTAGACGGACAGAGCCATTCGTTCTTC. This encodes CASSVDGQSHSFF. The variable domain in full, with the rest retrieved from reference TRBV9 and TRBJ2-1, is DSGVTQTPKHLITATGQRVTLRCSPRSGDLSVYWYQQSLDQGLQFLIQYYNGEERAKGNILERFSAQQFPDLHSELNLSSLELGDSALYFCASSVDGQSHSFFGPGTRLTVL.

This clone has more than one count but fewer than ten. The rearrangement uses TRBV19 and TRBJ2-2, with 7 nucleotides matching TRBD1. CDR3 size: 14 residues. V lost 4 bases and J lost 8; bases outside the gene matches: 7. Germline CDR1 LNHDA, CDR2 SQIVND (reference sequence). CDR3 amino acids: CASSNTGAGGELFF. The CDR3 DNA sequence: TGTGCCAGTAGTAATACAGGGGCAGGAGGGGAGCTGTTTTTT.

The rearrangement links TRBV5-6 to TRBJ1-1; 7 nucleotides line up with TRBD1. V shed 3 bases and J 1 base; nucleotides not matched to a gene: 9. Germline loops: CDR1 SGHDT, CDR2 YYEEEE. The CDR3 sequence is 16 residues long. DNA of the CDR3: TGTGCCAGCAGCTACCTCCGGGACAGCTGGAACACTGAAGCTTTCTTT. It specifies CASSYLRDSWNTEAFF.

V and J are TRBV5-1 and TRBJ1-1; the D gene is possibly TRBD1 (6 bases). This CDR3 has 11 residues. The V and J ends lost 5 bases and 10 bases respectively, with 12 bases between them. The germline CDR1 and CDR2 sequences are SGHRS and YFSETQ. As DNA, the CDR3 is TGCGCCAGCAGTGACCAGGGGATAGCTTTCTTT. It specifies CASSDQGIAFF.